This is a list of T cell receptor beta chains from one sample in a study of cytomegalovirus exposure and HLA in healthy donors. Sequencing used immunoSEQ multiplex PCR; TCRdb keeps in-frame clones, though not all of them. The sample includes fewer than 150,000 clones, about four fifths of them seen just once. The sample was PBMCs. The source is a man aged 30-40 years in good health and CMV-seronegative. Both conserved end residues are part of each CDR3. The D gene is left open where the match is weak. Size tells how often a clone was seen (once, few, many) or the class of an expanded clone, and some rows leave it out.

TRBJ1-2	TRBV5-1	13	TRBD1	NA	TGCGCCAGCAGCTCCGGGACAGGGAATGGCTACACCTTC	CASSSGTGNGYTF
TRBJ2-6	TRBV6-1	14	NA	NA	TGTGCCAGCACTCAGGGCTCTGGGGCCAACGTCCTGACTTTC	CASTQGSGANVLTF
TRBJ2-3	TRBV4-1	15	TRBD2	NA	TGCGCCAGCAGTTTACTAGCGGGGGCCCTTTATACGCAGTATTTT	CASSLLAGALYTQYF
TRBJ2-7	TRBV10-3	15	TRBD1	NA	TGTGCCATCAGGAAGGGGACAGGGGGCTCCTACGAGCAGTACTTC	CAIRKGTGGSYEQYF
TRBJ2-7	TRBV7-9	11	NA	NA	TGTGCCAGCAGCTCGACAGCGGAGCAGTACTTC	CASSSTAEQYF
TRBJ2-7	TRBV7-6	14	TRBD1	NA	TGTGCCAGCAGCTACCGGGACAGTCCATTGGAGCAGTACTTC	CASSYRDSPLEQYF
TRBJ1-1	TRBV6-5	15	NA	few	TGTGCCAGCAGTACCATTCCCCGGGGATTAAACGAAGCTTTCTTT	CASSTIPRGLNEAFF
TRBJ1-1	TRBV7-8	13	NA	NA	TGTGCCAGCAGCTTAGTAGAGAACACTGAAGCTTTCTTT	CASSLVENTEAFF
TRBJ2-1	TRBV19	14	NA	NA	TGTGCCAGTAGTATAGTTCCCAGCTACAATGAGCAGTTCTTC	CASSIVPSYNEQFF
TRBJ2-1	TRBV29-1	15	TRBD2	NA	TGCAGCGTTGCGGGACTAGCGGGCTCCTACAATGAGCAGTTCTTC	CSVAGLAGSYNEQFF
TRBJ2-2	TRBV4-1	14	NA	NA	TGCGCCAGCAGCCAAGATCACAGGTCCGGGGAGCTGTTTTTT	CASSQDHRSGELFF
TRBJ2-1	TRBV5-4	14	NA	NA	TGTGCCAGCAGCTTCCGCGGGGGCGGTAATGAGCAGTTCTTC	CASSFRGGGNEQFF
TRBJ1-1	TRBV28	15	NA	NA	TGTGCCAGCTCCCCCACCGGGAGATTGAACACTGAAGCTTTCTTT	CASSPTGRLNTEAFF
TRBJ2-7	TRBV5-1	15	NA	once	TGCGCCAGCAGCTTGGAACGAGCCCGGGGTGCCGAGCAGTACTTC	CASSLERARGAEQYF
TRBJ1-1	TRBV5-1	14	TRBD1	NA	TGCGCCAGCAGCCTGGGACAGGAGAACACTGAAGCTTTCTTT	CASSLGQENTEAFF
TRBJ2-5	TRBV6-1	14	TRBD1	NA	TGTGCCAGCAGGTTACAGGGGTTTGTAGAGACCCAGTACTTC	CASRLQGFVETQYF